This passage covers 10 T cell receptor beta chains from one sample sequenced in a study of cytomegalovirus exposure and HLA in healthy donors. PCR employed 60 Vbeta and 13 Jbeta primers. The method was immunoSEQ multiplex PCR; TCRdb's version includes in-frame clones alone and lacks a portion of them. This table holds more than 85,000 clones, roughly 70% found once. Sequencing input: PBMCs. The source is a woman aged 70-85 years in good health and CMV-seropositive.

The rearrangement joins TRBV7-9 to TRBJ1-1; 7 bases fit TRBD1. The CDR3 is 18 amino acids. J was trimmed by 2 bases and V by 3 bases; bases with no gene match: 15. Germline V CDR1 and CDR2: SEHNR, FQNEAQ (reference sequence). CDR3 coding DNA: TGTGCCAGCAGCTTCCACGCCCTAACCGGGACAGCCAACACTGAAGCTTTCTTT. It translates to CASSFHALTGTANTEAFF.

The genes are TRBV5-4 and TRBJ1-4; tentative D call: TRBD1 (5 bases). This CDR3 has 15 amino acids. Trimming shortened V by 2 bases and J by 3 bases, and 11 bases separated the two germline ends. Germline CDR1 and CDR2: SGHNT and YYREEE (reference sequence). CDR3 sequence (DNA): TGTGCCAGCAGCTTACGACAGACCTCTAATGAAAAACTGTTTTTT. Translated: CASSLRQTSNEKLFF.

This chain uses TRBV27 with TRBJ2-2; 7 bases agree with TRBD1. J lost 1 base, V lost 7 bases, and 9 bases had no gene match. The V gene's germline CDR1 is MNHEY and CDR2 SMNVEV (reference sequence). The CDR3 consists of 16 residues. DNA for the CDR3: TGTGCCAGCACTTACCTTTGGACAGGGAACACCGGGGAGCTGTTTTTT. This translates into CASTYLWTGNTGELFF.

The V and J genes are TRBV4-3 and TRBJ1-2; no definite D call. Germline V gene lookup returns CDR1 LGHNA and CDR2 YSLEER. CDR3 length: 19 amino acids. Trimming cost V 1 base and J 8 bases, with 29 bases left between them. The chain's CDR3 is CASSQVTWNDFLSQRGYTF. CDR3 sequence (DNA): TGCGCCAGCAGCCAAGTAACGTGGAACGACTTCCTGTCCCAGAGGGGCTACACCTTC.

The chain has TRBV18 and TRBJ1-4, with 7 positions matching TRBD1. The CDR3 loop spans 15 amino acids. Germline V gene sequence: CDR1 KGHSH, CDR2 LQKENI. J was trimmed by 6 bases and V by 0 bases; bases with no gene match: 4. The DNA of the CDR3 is TGTGCCAGCTCACCACCCGGACAGGCTTATGAAAAACTGTTTTTT. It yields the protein CASSPPGQAYEKLFF.

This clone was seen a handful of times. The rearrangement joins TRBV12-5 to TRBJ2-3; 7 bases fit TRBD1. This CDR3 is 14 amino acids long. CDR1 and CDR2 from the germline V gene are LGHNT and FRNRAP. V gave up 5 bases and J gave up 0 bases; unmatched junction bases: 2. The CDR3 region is CASGPTGSTDTQYF. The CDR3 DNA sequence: TGTGCTAGTGGTCCGACAGGGAGCACAGATACGCAGTATTTT.

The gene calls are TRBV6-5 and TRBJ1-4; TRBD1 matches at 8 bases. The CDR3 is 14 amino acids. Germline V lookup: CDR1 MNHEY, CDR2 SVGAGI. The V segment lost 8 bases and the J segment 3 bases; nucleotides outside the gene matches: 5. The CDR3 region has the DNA TGTGCCAGCGGTGGACAGGGCCCTAATGAAAAACTGTTTTTT. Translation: CASGGQGPNEKLFF.

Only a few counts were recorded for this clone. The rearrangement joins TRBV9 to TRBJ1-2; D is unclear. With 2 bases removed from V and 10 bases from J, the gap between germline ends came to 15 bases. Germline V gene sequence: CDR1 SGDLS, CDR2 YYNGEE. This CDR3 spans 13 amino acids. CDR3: CASSVGLFGDYTF. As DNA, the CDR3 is TGTGCCAGCAGCGTTGGTCTCTTCGGGGACTACACCTTC.

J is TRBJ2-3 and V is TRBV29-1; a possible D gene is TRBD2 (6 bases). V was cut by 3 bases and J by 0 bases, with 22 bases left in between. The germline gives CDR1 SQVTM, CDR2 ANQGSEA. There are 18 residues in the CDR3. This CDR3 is CSVDSCLWRDSSTDTQYF. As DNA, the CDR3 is TGCAGCGTTGACTCTTGTCTATGGCGGGATTCTAGCACAGATACGCAGTATTTT.

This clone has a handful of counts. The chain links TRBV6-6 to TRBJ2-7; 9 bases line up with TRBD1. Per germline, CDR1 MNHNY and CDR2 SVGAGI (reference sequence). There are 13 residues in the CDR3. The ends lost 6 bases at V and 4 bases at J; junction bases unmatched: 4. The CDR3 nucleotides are TGTGCCAGCAGCCGGGGACAGGGTTACGAGCAGTACTTC. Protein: CASSRGQGYEQYF.